This T cell receptor (beta chain) is drawn from a study of cytomegalovirus exposure and HLA in healthy donors. The overall study: There were approximately 85 million unique TCRs (from HLA-typed donors) in an early data release.

PCR primers comprised 60 Vbeta and 13 Jbeta primers. Some clones are missing from TCRdb's copy, which holds only in-frame ones; the method was immunoSEQ multiplex PCR. The table gives over 100,000 clones; the top ten clones make up approximately 6.2% of it. Germline CDR1 is MNHEY and CDR2 is SVGAGI. The CDR3 is 15 amino acids. After removal of 6 bases from V and 0 bases from J, the junction contained 4 bases not matched to a gene. This chain connects TRBV6-5 to TRBJ2-2, with 7 bases identical to TRBD2. This TCR came from a middle-aged man in good health and CMV-seropositive. Sequencing input: PBMCs. The CDR3 loop is CASRASGANTGELFF. As DNA, the CDR3 is TGTGCCAGCAGGGCTAGCGGAGCGAACACCGGGGAGCTGTTTTTT.